This is a list of T cell receptor beta chains from one sample in a study of glioma-infiltrating T cells after dendritic cell vaccination. Profiled with immunoSEQ multiplex PCR; TCRdb holds only in-frame clones, not every one. The sample includes tens of thousands of clones, approximately 80% seen only once; the top ten take around 2.3%. The source was blood, collected before dendritic cell vaccination. The receptor set was obtained from a human donor with glioblastoma. Each CDR3 is given with its conserved first and last residue. A D gene is named only where the DNA matches it firmly. Not every row has a clone size; where given, it reads once, few, many or a size class.

D gene: -
clone size: -
V gene: TRBV2
J gene: TRBJ1-1
CDR3 protein: CASTPNTEAFF
CDR3 DNA: TGTGCCAGCACCCCAAACACTGAAGCTTTCTTT

D gene: -
clone size: few
V gene: TRBV6-6
J gene: TRBJ1-2
CDR3 protein: CASSYFDGTLGYGYTF
CDR3 DNA: TGTGCCAGCAGTTACTTCGATGGGACACTCGGCTATGGCTACACCTTC

D gene: -
clone size: -
V gene: TRBV18
J gene: TRBJ2-7
CDR3 protein: CASSQTATSYEQYF
CDR3 DNA: TGTGCCAGCTCACAGACAGCCACCTCCTACGAGCAGTACTTC

D gene: -
clone size: -
V gene: TRBV19
J gene: TRBJ1-3
CDR3 protein: CASSIGQNSGNTIYF
CDR3 DNA: TGTGCCAGTAGTATAGGCCAGAACTCTGGAAACACCATATATTTT

D gene: -
clone size: -
V gene: TRBV10-3
J gene: TRBJ2-5
CDR3 protein: CAISAYEDGGETQYF
CDR3 DNA: TGTGCCATCAGTGCCTACGAAGACGGAGGGGAGACCCAGTACTTC

D gene: TRBD1
clone size: -
V gene: TRBV27
J gene: TRBJ2-7
CDR3 protein: CASRRNRGRSALSEQYF
CDR3 DNA: TGTGCCAGCAGGCGTAACAGGGGTCGTAGCGCTCTGAGCGAGCAGTACTTC

D gene: -
clone size: -
V gene: TRBV5-6
J gene: TRBJ1-6
CDR3 protein: CASSLDREGSYNSPLHF
CDR3 DNA: TGTGCCAGCAGCTTGGACAGGGAAGGATCCTATAATTCACCCCTCCACTTT

D gene: TRBD2
clone size: -
V gene: TRBV9
J gene: TRBJ2-1
CDR3 protein: CASSVASGGGAYEQFF
CDR3 DNA: TGTGCCAGCAGCGTAGCTTCTGGCGGGGGGGCCTATGAGCAGTTCTTC

D gene: TRBD1
clone size: -
V gene: TRBV29-1
J gene: TRBJ1-1
CDR3 protein: CSVGWQGAGAFF
CDR3 DNA: TGCAGCGTTGGTTGGCAGGGGGCGGGAGCTTTCTTT

D gene: TRBD1
clone size: few
V gene: TRBV5-6
J gene: TRBJ1-2
CDR3 protein: CASSTRDRDTF
CDR3 DNA: TGTGCCAGCAGCACCCGGGACAGGGACACCTTC

D gene: -
clone size: -
V gene: TRBV4-1
J gene: TRBJ2-3
CDR3 protein: CASSQEAGGLTDTQYF
CDR3 DNA: TGCGCCAGCAGCCAAGAGGCAGGGGGACTCACAGATACGCAGTATTTT

D gene: TRBD1
clone size: -
V gene: TRBV6-1
J gene: TRBJ1-1
CDR3 protein: CASSERPGGSTEAFF
CDR3 DNA: TGTGCCAGCAGTGAACGCCCAGGGGGAAGCACTGAAGCTTTCTTT

D gene: -
clone size: -
V gene: TRBV19
J gene: TRBJ2-3
CDR3 protein: CASSTVGGEGNTQYF
CDR3 DNA: TGTGCCAGTAGTACAGTTGGGGGCGAAGGAAATACGCAGTATTTT

D gene: TRBD1
clone size: -
V gene: TRBV2
J gene: TRBJ1-6
CDR3 protein: CASRERTGENSPLHF
CDR3 DNA: TGTGCCAGCAGGGAAAGGACAGGGGAAAATTCACCCCTCCACTTT